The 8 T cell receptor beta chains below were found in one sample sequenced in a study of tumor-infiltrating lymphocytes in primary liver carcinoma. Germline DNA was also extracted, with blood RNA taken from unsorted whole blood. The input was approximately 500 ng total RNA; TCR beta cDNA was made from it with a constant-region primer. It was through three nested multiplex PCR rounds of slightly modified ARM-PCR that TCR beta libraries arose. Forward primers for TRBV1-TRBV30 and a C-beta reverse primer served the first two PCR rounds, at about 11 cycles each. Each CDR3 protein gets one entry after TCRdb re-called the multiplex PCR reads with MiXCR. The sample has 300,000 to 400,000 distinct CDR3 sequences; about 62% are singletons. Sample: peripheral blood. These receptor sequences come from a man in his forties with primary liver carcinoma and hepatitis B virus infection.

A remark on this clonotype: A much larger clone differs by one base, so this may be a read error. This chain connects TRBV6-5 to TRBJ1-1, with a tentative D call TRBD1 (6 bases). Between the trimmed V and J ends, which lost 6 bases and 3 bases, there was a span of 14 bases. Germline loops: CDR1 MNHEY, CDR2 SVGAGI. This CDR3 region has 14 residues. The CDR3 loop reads CASSLSDSYTEAFF. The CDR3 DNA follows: TGTGCCAGCAGCCTCTCGGACAGTTACACTGAAGCTTTCTTT.

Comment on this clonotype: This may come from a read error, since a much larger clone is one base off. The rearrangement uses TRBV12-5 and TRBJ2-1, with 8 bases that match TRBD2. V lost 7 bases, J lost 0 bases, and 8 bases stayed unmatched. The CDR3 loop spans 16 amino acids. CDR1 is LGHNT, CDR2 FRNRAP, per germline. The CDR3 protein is CASAPSLAGSYNEQFF. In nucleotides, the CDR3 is TGTGCTAGTGCCCCCAGTCTAGCGGGCTCCTACAATGAGCAGTTCTTC.

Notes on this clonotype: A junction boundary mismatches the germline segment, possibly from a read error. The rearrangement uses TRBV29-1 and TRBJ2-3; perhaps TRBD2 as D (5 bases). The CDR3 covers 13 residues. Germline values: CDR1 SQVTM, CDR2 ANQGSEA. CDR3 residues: CRVDGVKTDTQYF. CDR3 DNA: TGCAGAGTTGACGGGGTGAAGACGGATACGCAGTATTTT.

The CDR3 region is CASTQRAAYEQYF. For the CDR3, the DNA is TGTGCCAGCACCCAGCGGGCAGCATACGAGCAGTACTTC. The chain joins TRBV28 to TRBJ2-7; the D gene is possibly TRBD2 (6 bases). The CDR3 is 13 amino acids. From germline, CDR1 is MDHEN and CDR2 SYDVKM. Between the trimmed V and J ends, which lost 7 bases and 4 bases, there was a span of 14 bases.

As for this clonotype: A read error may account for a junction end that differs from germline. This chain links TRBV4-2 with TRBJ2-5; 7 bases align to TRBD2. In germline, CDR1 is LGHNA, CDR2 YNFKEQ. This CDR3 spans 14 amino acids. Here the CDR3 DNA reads TGTGCCAGCAGCCAAGATTGGGCGGGGGAGACGCAGTACTTC. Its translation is CASSQDWAGETQYF.

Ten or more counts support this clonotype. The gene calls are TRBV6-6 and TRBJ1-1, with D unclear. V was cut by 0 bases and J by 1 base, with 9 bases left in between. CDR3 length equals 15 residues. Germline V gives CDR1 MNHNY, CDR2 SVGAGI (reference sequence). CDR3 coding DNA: TGTGCCAGCAGTTACTCGACCACCGCGAACACTGAAGCTTTCTTT. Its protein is CASSYSTTANTEAFF.

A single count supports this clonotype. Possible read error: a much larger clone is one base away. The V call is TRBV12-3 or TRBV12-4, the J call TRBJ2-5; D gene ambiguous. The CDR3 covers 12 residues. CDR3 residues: CTSSANQETQYF. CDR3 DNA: TGTACCAGCAGCGCCAACCAAGAGACCCAGTACTTC.

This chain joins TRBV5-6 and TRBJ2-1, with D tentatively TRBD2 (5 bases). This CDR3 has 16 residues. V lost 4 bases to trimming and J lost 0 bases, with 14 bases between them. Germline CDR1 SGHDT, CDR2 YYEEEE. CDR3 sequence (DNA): TGTGCCAGCAGCCAAGACCTGGGGAGCTCCTACAATGAGCAGTTCTTC. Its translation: CASSQDLGSSYNEQFF.